The 26 T cell receptor beta chains reported below all come from one sample, sequenced in a study of blood T cell repertoires in COVID-19. TCRdb's table, derived via immunoSEQ multiplex PCR, lists solely in-frame clones and lacks some. The sample lists under 150,000 clones, 70% to 90% occurring once. Material for sequencing was peripheral blood. Source of these receptors: a human donor in a cohort sampled during active COVID-19.

The V and J genes are TRBV3-1 (or the pseudogene TRBV3-2) and TRBJ2-1; weak D call: TRBD1 (6 bases). The CDR3 runs to 14 residues. Germline values: CDR1 LGHDT, CDR2 YNNKEL (reference sequence). V lost 3 bases to trimming and J lost 12 bases, with 18 bases between them. The CDR3: CASSQTGQFPGQFF. As DNA, the CDR3 is TGTGCCAGCAGCCAGACCGGACAGTTCCCTGGGCAGTTCTTC.

The chain has TRBV18 and TRBJ2-7; tentatively, D is TRBD2 (5 bases). The CDR3 totals 15 residues. The germline V and J ends were trimmed by 0 bases and 4 bases, with 13 bases remaining between them. The germline V gene encodes CDR1 KGHSH and CDR2 LQKENI. In nucleotides, the CDR3 is TGTGCCAGCTCACCACCGGGCGGGTTCGGGTACGAGCAGTACTTC. Translated: CASSPPGGFGYEQYF.

J is TRBJ2-7 and V is TRBV9, with 9 bases matching TRBD1. CDR3 length: 14 amino acids. Looked up from germline, CDR1 is SGDLS and CDR2 is YYNGEE. The V gene end was trimmed by 3 bases and the J gene end by 0 bases; junction bases not matched to a gene: 1. The CDR3 nucleotides read TGTGCCAGCAGCGGGACAGGGGACTCCTACGAGCAGTACTTC. It translates to CASSGTGDSYEQYF.

CDR3 amino acids: CASSQGTANSPLHF. CDR3 DNA sequence: TGTGCCAGCAGCCAAGGGACAGCGAATTCACCCCTCCACTTT. The V call is TRBV14, the J call TRBJ1-6; D might be TRBD1 (6 bases). The CDR3 spans 14 residues. V was pared by 1 base and J by 7 bases, with 8 bases between. Germline CDR1 SGHDN, CDR2 FVKESK.

This clone was recorded only once. The CDR3 reads CASRSYGTTGKNIQYF. The CDR3 bases are TGTGCCAGTAGGAGCTACGGGACGACAGGCAAAAACATTCAGTACTTC. The chain joins TRBV19 to TRBJ2-4; weak D call: TRBD1 (6 bases). V was clipped by 6 bases and J by 3 bases, with 18 bases between them. The CDR3 has 16 residues. Germline V gene lookup returns CDR1 LNHDA and CDR2 SQIVND (reference sequence).

The rearrangement uses TRBV5-1 and TRBJ2-4; 7 bases are a match to TRBD1. The CDR3 contains 14 residues. Germline V lookup: CDR1 SGHRS, CDR2 YFSETQ. V dropped 0 bases and J dropped 13; count of bases not matched to a gene: 10. DNA of the CDR3: TGCGCCAGCAGCTTGGCCGAGACAAGGGACAGACAGTACTTC. The encoded protein is CASSLAETRDRQYF.

The chain is built from TRBV12-3 or TRBV12-4 and TRBJ2-3, with D maybe TRBD1 (6 bases). CDR3 length: 12 amino acids. Trimming took 9 bases from V and 9 from J, leaving 16 bases between them. The CDR3: CASGGAIGTQYF. For the CDR3, the DNA is TGTGCCAGTGGGGGCGCCATCGGAACGCAGTATTTT.

V usage is TRBV5-1 and J usage is TRBJ1-6; 7 bases agree with TRBD1. The CDR3 extends over 14 amino acids. The trim removed 2 bases at V and 7 bases at J, leaving 3 bases unmatched. Germline V gene data show CDR1 as SGHRS and CDR2 as YFSETQ. The CDR3 loop reads CASSLQGTNSPLHF. Here the CDR3 DNA reads TGCGCCAGCAGCTTACAGGGGACAAATTCACCCCTCCACTTT.

The chain couples TRBV4-2 to TRBJ1-4; D remains ambiguous. The CDR3 runs 13 residues. V lost 3 bases and J 10 bases, leaving 12 bases between the germline ends. CDR1 is LGHNA and CDR2 is YNFKEQ in the germline V gene. Here the CDR3 reads CASSQELRGKLFF. The CDR3 DNA reads TGTGCCAGCAGCCAGGAACTACGGGGAAAACTGTTTTTT.

The chain recombines TRBV5-4 with TRBJ2-3; D remains ambiguous. V was shortened by 4 bases and J by 4 bases, with 13 bases between the two germline ends. CDR3 length: 14 residues. CDR1 is SGHNT, CDR2 YYREEE, per germline (reference sequence). CDR3 residues: CASSPTSRSDTQYF. The CDR3 region has the DNA TGTGCCAGCAGCCCCACCTCCCGGTCAGATACGCAGTATTTT.

Concerning this clone itself: The germline gene is not matched at one end of the junction; a read error may be the cause. The V call is TRBV19, the J call TRBJ2-1; D is unclear. The CDR3 extends over 13 amino acids. The germline CDR1 and CDR2 sequences are LNHDA and SQIVND (reference sequence). As DNA, the CDR3 is TGTGCCAGTAGTATACCCCCAAGCAATGGGCAGTTCTTC. This encodes CASSIPPSNGQFF.

The V and J genes are TRBV28 and TRBJ1-2; D perhaps matches TRBD1 (5 bases). V was shortened by 1 base and J by 3 bases, with 30 bases between the two germline ends. Germline assignment: CDR1 MDHEN and CDR2 SYDVKM. This CDR3 has 21 residues. CDR3 protein: CASSLFGPWGHMSNADYGYTF. The CDR3 nucleotides read TGTGCCAGCAGTTTATTTGGCCCCTGGGGCCATATGTCTAATGCGGACTATGGCTACACCTTC.

CDR3 protein: CASSERVLYGYTF. The CDR3, as DNA: TGTGCCAGCAGTGAGCGGGTTCTCTATGGCTACACCTTC. The chain links TRBV2 to TRBJ1-2; D ambiguous. The germline gives CDR1 SNHLY, CDR2 FYNNEI. With 3 bases removed from V and 4 bases from J, the gap between germline ends came to 9 bases. This CDR3 contains 13 residues.

The chain has TRBV9 and TRBJ2-1, with 9 bases identical to TRBD1. The germline V gene encodes CDR1 SGDLS and CDR2 YYNGEE. The CDR3 has 13 amino acids. The V and J ends lost 4 bases and 7 bases, in that order; junction bases with no gene match: 3. CDR3 sequence reads: CASSSGQGNEQFF. The DNA for the CDR3 is TGTGCCAGCAGCTCGGGACAGGGTAATGAGCAGTTCTTC.

The chain recombines TRBV15 with TRBJ2-4; no firm D call. V was cut by 3 bases and J by 1 base, with 7 bases left in between. Looked up from germline, CDR1 is LNHNV and CDR2 is YYDKDF (reference sequence). The CDR3 length is 14 residues. The CDR3 reads CATSSTPAKNIQYF. CDR3 in DNA: TGTGCCACCAGCAGTACACCGGCCAAAAACATTCAGTACTTC.

CDR3 nucleotides: TGTGCCAGTAGCTCCGGGACAGGTATCTACGAGCAGTACTTC. Encoded protein: CASSSGTGIYEQYF. J is TRBJ2-7 and V is TRBV19, with 8 bases fitting TRBD1. The CDR3 has 14 amino acids. CDR1 and CDR2 from the germline V gene are LNHDA and SQIVND (reference sequence). V lost 6 bases and J lost 3; bases outside the gene matches: 7.

This sequence joins TRBV15 and TRBJ2-7, with 7 bases that match TRBD1. Trimming at V came to 1 base and at J to 3 bases, leaving 6 bases not matched to a gene. This CDR3 is 15 amino acids long. Germline-derived CDR1 and CDR2 are LNHNV and YYDKDF (reference sequence). CDR3 in amino acids: CATSRATGQSYEQYF. As DNA, the CDR3 is TGTGCCACCAGCAGAGCCACGGGACAGAGCTACGAGCAGTACTTC.

The chain employs TRBV27 and TRBJ2-5, with D maybe TRBD1 (6 bases). The V gene lost 2 bases and the J gene lost 5 bases, with 18 bases spanning the gap. The CDR3 runs to 16 residues. Germline V gene data show CDR1 as MNHEY and CDR2 as SMNVEV (reference sequence). CDR3 in amino acids: CASSLVWTEGIETQYF. The CDR3 nucleotides are TGTGCCAGCAGTTTAGTTTGGACAGAGGGTATCGAGACCCAGTACTTC.

V and J are TRBV7-9 and TRBJ2-6; D might be TRBD1 (5 bases). Germline V CDR1 and CDR2: SEHNR, FQNEAQ (reference sequence). CDR3 length: 17 residues. V gave up 6 bases and J gave up 4 bases, with 19 bases separating them. CDR3 protein: CASRGRAYGPGANVLTF. The CDR3 DNA follows: TGTGCCAGCAGGGGCAGGGCCTATGGACCAGGGGCCAACGTCCTGACTTTC.

The chain couples TRBV30 to TRBJ1-2; D might be TRBD1 (6 bases). The CDR3 spans 13 residues. Germline V gene sequence: CDR1 GTSNPN, CDR2 SVGIG (reference sequence). V lost 0 bases, J lost 7 bases, and 12 bases lay in between. CDR3 in amino acids: CAWSVGGAFGYTF. The CDR3 DNA is TGTGCCTGGAGTGTAGGGGGGGCGTTTGGCTACACCTTC. The full variable domain, its missing parts supplied by reference TRBV30 and TRBJ1-2, is SQTIHQWPATLVQPVGSPLSLECTVEGTSNPNLYWYRQAAGRGLQLLFYSVGIGQISSEVPQNLSASRPQDRQFILSSKKLLLSDSGFYLCAWSVGGAFGYTFGSGTRLTVV.

This clone occurred once. This sequence joins TRBV25-1 and TRBJ2-5; D might be TRBD1 (5 bases). There are 13 residues in the CDR3. V was cut by 7 bases and J by 5 bases, with 14 bases left in between. The germline gives CDR1 MGHDK, CDR2 SYGVNS. The CDR3 sequence is CASKDTVRETQYF. In DNA, the CDR3 is TGTGCCAGCAAGGACACCGTTAGGGAGACCCAGTACTTC.

The chain has TRBV18 and TRBJ2-4; no clear D gene. The CDR3 loop spans 14 amino acids. Germline V gene sequence: CDR1 KGHSH, CDR2 LQKENI. The V gene lost 3 bases and the J gene lost 0 bases, with 6 bases spanning the gap. The CDR3, as DNA: TGTGCCAGCTCACCGGCCCTAGCCAAAAACATTCAGTACTTC. This translates into CASSPALAKNIQYF.

The chain employs TRBV5-4 and TRBJ2-3; 8 bases agree with TRBD1. The CDR3 loop spans 13 amino acids. Germline lookup yields CDR1 SGHNT and CDR2 YYREEE (reference sequence). With 7 bases clipped from V and 0 bases from J, the junction kept 1 base outside the gene matches. The CDR3 DNA sequence: TGTGCCAGCTACAGGGGGAGCACAGATACGCAGTATTTT. It yields the protein CASYRGSTDTQYF.

The chain employs TRBV18 and TRBJ2-3; D might be TRBD2 (7 bases). Germline V gives CDR1 KGHSH, CDR2 LQKENI. This CDR3 is 13 amino acids long. The V gene lost 10 bases and the J gene lost 6 bases, with 17 bases spanning the gap. This CDR3 reads CATEGGTVDTQYF. The CDR3, as DNA: TGTGCCACGGAGGGGGGGACGGTGGATACGCAGTATTTT.

In regard to this clone: A junction end diverges from the germline sequence, so it may reflect a read error. The chain has TRBV7-7 and TRBJ2-2, with 9 bases identical to TRBD1. Looked up from germline, CDR1 is SSHAT and CDR2 is FNYEAQ (reference sequence). There are 18 residues in the CDR3. CDR3 in DNA: TGTGCTAGCAGCTTAGCGGGTCCGGGACAGGGAAAGACCGGGGAGCTGTTTTTT. It codes for CASSLAGPGQGKTGELFF.

V and J are TRBV24-1 and TRBJ2-3; D remains unclear. The CDR3 has 13 residues. V shed 9 bases and J shed 1 base, with 10 bases lying between them. Looked up from germline, CDR1 is KGHDR and CDR2 is SFDVKD. This CDR3 is CATARLGTDTQYF. The CDR3, as DNA: TGTGCCACCGCTCGACTGGGCACAGATACGCAGTATTTT.